This T cell receptor (beta chain) was recovered during a study of cytomegalovirus exposure and HLA in healthy donors. The germline CDR1 and CDR2 sequences are GTSNPN and SVGIG (reference sequence). The CDR3 loop spans 12 amino acids. V was shortened by 7 bases and J by 5 bases, with 14 bases between the two germline ends. This clone was seen more than once but under ten times. 60 Vbeta and 13 Jbeta primers were used in PCR. The repertoire was sequenced with immunoSEQ multiplex PCR; TCRdb's copy has only in-frame clones and lacks some. Of about 120,000 clones in the sample, about 76% were seen once. This TCR derives from a man aged 55-75 years in good health and CMV-seropositive. V and J are TRBV30 and TRBJ1-1; no reliable D call. Material: PBMCs. The CDR3 DNA reads TGTGCCTTCGGGGTTCGAAGGACTGAAGCTTTCTTT. This encodes CAFGVRRTEAFF.